The source of this T cell receptor beta chain is a study of T cell repertoires in cytomegalovirus infection. Whole-study context: Public TCR beta signatures indicated both CMV infection and matching HLA type. The study's findings and limits: HLA-C-restricted CMV-specific TCR beta clonotypes prevailed in the ex vivo response.

Germline assignment: CDR1 SEHNR and CDR2 FQNEAQ (reference sequence). The V gene lost 8 bases and the J gene lost 0 bases, with 14 bases spanning the gap. The CDR3 sequence is 15 residues long. Via MiXCR, TCRdb re-called the reads, giving one row per CDR3 protein. The table has about 130,000 distinct CDR3 sequences, more than 7% seen once; the top ten hold 9.5% to 13%. This clonotype was detected ten times or more. Its antigen is undetermined. Material for sequencing was PBMCs. The chain combines TRBV7-9 with TRBJ1-5, with TRBD1 as a possible D gene (6 bases). This TCR derives from a human donor in good health (CMV status not recorded). Some clones in this sample may be carry-over from other donors' samples. The CDR3: CASSPGQNSNQPQHF. The CDR3 nucleotides are TGTGCCAGCTCCCCGGGACAAAATAGCAATCAGCCCCAGCATTTT.